This T cell receptor beta chain was sequenced for a study of T cells after yellow fever vaccination. At the level of the study: Fractions of limited cellularity were prepared by means of SMART-Seq v4 Ultra Low Input.

The study's findings and limits: Weaker, the secondary response peaked sooner, at day 5 versus 15.

TCRdb ran MiXCR on the 5' RACE reads and lists one entry per CDR3 protein. The profile covers about 630,000 distinct CDR3 sequences, with approximately 13% appearing a single time and 14% to 15% taken by the ten largest. As to this clonotype: The antigen remains unidentified.

This specimen was PBMCs, taken on the day of the yellow fever booster vaccination. The TCR comes from a man aged 25-40 years who received the YFV17D yellow fever vaccine.

CDR3 coding DNA: TGTGCCAGCAGCGTGGGGACCACAACCTACGAGCAGTACTTC. Translated, it gives CASSVGTTTYEQYF. The chain carries TRBV9 and TRBJ2-7; D assignment may be TRBD1 or TRBD2 (5 bases each). This CDR3 has 14 amino acids. Germline V gene lookup returns CDR1 SGDLS and CDR2 YYNGEE. Trimming cost V 2 bases and J 2 bases, with 11 bases left between them.